These T cell receptor beta chains were read from a single sample in a study of blood T cell repertoires in COVID-19. The protocol was immunoSEQ multiplex PCR, while the TCRdb copy is restricted to in-frame clones and leaves out a portion. The profile shows just over 200,000 clones, approximately 90% of them singletons. Sequencing used peripheral blood. All receptors derive from a man aged 80 or over with acute or convalescent COVID-19. CDR3s include the opening cysteine and the closing phenylalanine or tryptophan. A D gene is named only where the DNA matches it firmly. Clone size is shown for a subset of rows, as once, few, many or a class of expanded clone.

v_call: TRBV29-1
clone_size: -
d_call: -
j_call: TRBJ2-2
cdr3_nt: TGCAGCGTTGGGTTGCTGGCGGGAACGAACACCGGGGAGCTGTTTTTT
cdr3_aa: CSVGLLAGTNTGELFF

v_call: TRBV10-3
clone_size: -
d_call: -
j_call: TRBJ2-2
cdr3_nt: TGTGCCATCAGTGAGAGTTCACCGGGGACCGGGGAGCTGTTTTTT
cdr3_aa: CAISESSPGTGELFF

v_call: TRBV11-3
clone_size: -
d_call: -
j_call: TRBJ2-1
cdr3_nt: TGTGCCAGCAGCTTAACCCAGGCTGAGCAGTTCTTC
cdr3_aa: CASSLTQAEQFF

v_call: TRBV5-1
clone_size: -
d_call: TRBD2
j_call: TRBJ2-3
cdr3_nt: TGCGCCAGCAGCCGTGGGACTAGCGGGATCACAGATACGCAGTATTTT
cdr3_aa: CASSRGTSGITDTQYF

v_call: TRBV19
clone_size: few
d_call: TRBD1
j_call: TRBJ1-5
cdr3_nt: TGTGCCAGTAATATACAGGGGGGCAGCAATCAGCCCCAGCATTTT
cdr3_aa: CASNIQGGSNQPQHF

v_call: TRBV24-1
clone_size: -
d_call: -
j_call: TRBJ1-1
cdr3_nt: TGTGCCACCAGTGATAGACGACAATCCTCTGAAGCTTTCTTT
cdr3_aa: CATSDRRQSSEAFF

v_call: TRBV7-8
clone_size: -
d_call: TRBD2
j_call: TRBJ2-7
cdr3_nt: TGTGCCAGCAGCTTTCTGCGGGAGGGCGGTCGGCAGTACTTC
cdr3_aa: CASSFLREGGRQYF

v_call: TRBV28
clone_size: -
d_call: -
j_call: TRBJ1-1
cdr3_nt: TGTGCCGGCTCGGGAACAGGGATTAAGGACACTGAAGCTTTCTTT
cdr3_aa: CAGSGTGIKDTEAFF

v_call: TRBV3-1/TRBV3-2
clone_size: few
d_call: TRBD2
j_call: TRBJ2-2
cdr3_nt: TGTGCCAGCAGCCAATCCAGTAATAGCGGGAGGTTGAACGGGGAGCTGTTTTTT
cdr3_aa: CASSQSSNSGRLNGELFF

v_call: TRBV5-5
clone_size: -
d_call: -
j_call: TRBJ1-5
cdr3_nt: TGTGCCAGCAGCTTGGTGCAGGGGCCTAGCAATCAGCCCCAGCATTTT
cdr3_aa: CASSLVQGPSNQPQHF

v_call: TRBV28
clone_size: few
d_call: -
j_call: TRBJ1-3
cdr3_nt: TGTGCCAGCAGTCCGCCATCGGACAGCTCTGGAAACACCATATATTTT
cdr3_aa: CASSPPSDSSGNTIYF

v_call: TRBV6-5
clone_size: -
d_call: TRBD1
j_call: TRBJ1-2
cdr3_nt: TGTGCCAGCAGACCCGTTGACAGGGTCTATGGCTACACCTTC
cdr3_aa: CASRPVDRVYGYTF

v_call: TRBV15
clone_size: -
d_call: -
j_call: TRBJ1-1
cdr3_nt: TGTGCCACCAGCAGACCACAGGGTCACACTGAAGCTTTCTTT
cdr3_aa: CATSRPQGHTEAFF

v_call: TRBV10-1
clone_size: -
d_call: TRBD2
j_call: TRBJ2-7
cdr3_nt: TGCGCCAGCAGTAGACTAGCGGGAGCTTCCCATTACGGGCAGTACTTC
cdr3_aa: CASSRLAGASHYGQYF

v_call: TRBV30
clone_size: once
d_call: -
j_call: TRBJ2-7
cdr3_nt: TGTGCCTGGAGTACTTCCTTTAGTAACGAGCAGTACTTC
cdr3_aa: CAWSTSFSNEQYF

v_call: TRBV7-3
clone_size: -
d_call: TRBD1
j_call: TRBJ2-3
cdr3_nt: TGTGCCAGCAGCTCAAGGCCCGGGACAGTTAATACGCAGTATTTT
cdr3_aa: CASSSRPGTVNTQYF

v_call: TRBV19
clone_size: -
d_call: TRBD1
j_call: TRBJ2-4
cdr3_nt: TGTGCCAGTAGTATGGGGACAGCCCTAGCCAAAAACATTCAGTACTTC
cdr3_aa: CASSMGTALAKNIQYF

v_call: TRBV11-2
clone_size: few
d_call: -
j_call: TRBJ2-7
cdr3_nt: TGTGCCAGCAGCTTAGTTGTTTGGGGACTGGGCTACGAGCAGTACTTC
cdr3_aa: CASSLVVWGLGYEQYF

v_call: TRBV29-1
clone_size: -
d_call: -
j_call: TRBJ2-1
cdr3_nt: TGCAGCGTTGAAGTCCCTCTACTAGGAGGTGAGCAGTTCTTC
cdr3_aa: CSVEVPLLGGEQFF

v_call: TRBV28
clone_size: -
d_call: TRBD1
j_call: TRBJ2-2
cdr3_nt: TGTGCCAGCAGAAGTCCCGGGACAGGGTCCGGGGAGCTGTTTTTT
cdr3_aa: CASRSPGTGSGELFF

v_call: TRBV5-1
clone_size: -
d_call: -
j_call: TRBJ2-6
cdr3_nt: TGCGCCAGCAGCTCTAATAATGGAGGCGGGAAGGGGCGCTCTGGGGCCAACGTCCTGACTTTC
cdr3_aa: CASSSNNGGGKGRSGANVLTF

v_call: TRBV6-2/TRBV6-3
clone_size: -
d_call: TRBD2
j_call: TRBJ2-7
cdr3_nt: TGTGCCAGCAGTTATGGACTCCTAGCGGGAGGCACCTACGAGCAGTACTTC
cdr3_aa: CASSYGLLAGGTYEQYF

v_call: TRBV28
clone_size: -
d_call: -
j_call: TRBJ2-3
cdr3_nt: TGTGCCAGCAGTCTAAAGGCGGGAAGGGAGAGATACACAGATACGCAGTATTTT
cdr3_aa: CASSLKAGRERYTDTQYF

v_call: TRBV11-3
clone_size: -
d_call: TRBD2
j_call: TRBJ2-6
cdr3_nt: TGTGCCAGCAGCTTAGGGACTAGCGGAGAATCTGGGGCCAACGTCCTGACTTTC
cdr3_aa: CASSLGTSGESGANVLTF

v_call: TRBV5-6
clone_size: -
d_call: TRBD1
j_call: TRBJ1-2
cdr3_nt: TGTGCCAGCAGCTTGGGTTCCCAGGGGGCGAGGTATGGCTACACCTTC
cdr3_aa: CASSLGSQGARYGYTF

v_call: TRBV2
clone_size: -
d_call: -
j_call: TRBJ2-5
cdr3_nt: TGTGCCACAGCAGGGTACTTGCAAGAGACCCAGTACTTC
cdr3_aa: CATAGYLQETQYF

v_call: TRBV6-4
clone_size: once
d_call: -
j_call: TRBJ2-1
cdr3_nt: TGTGCCTCACCCGGGGTTTTATACAATGAGCAGTTCTTC
cdr3_aa: CASPGVLYNEQFF

v_call: TRBV7-9
clone_size: -
d_call: TRBD1
j_call: TRBJ1-5
cdr3_nt: TGTGCCAGCAGCTTAGTACAGGGGGCCCCCAGCAATCAGCCCCAGCATTTT
cdr3_aa: CASSLVQGAPSNQPQHF

v_call: TRBV18
clone_size: -
d_call: TRBD2
j_call: TRBJ2-1
cdr3_nt: TGTGCCAGCTCACCACCGGGTCGGCTAGCGGGAGACAATGAGCAGTTCTTC
cdr3_aa: CASSPPGRLAGDNEQFF

v_call: TRBV10-1
clone_size: -
d_call: TRBD1
j_call: TRBJ2-1
cdr3_nt: TGCGCCAGCAGTACAGGGGGCTCCTACAATGAGCAGTTCTTC
cdr3_aa: CASSTGGSYNEQFF

v_call: TRBV3-1/TRBV3-2
clone_size: -
d_call: -
j_call: TRBJ2-1
cdr3_nt: TGTGCCAGCAGCCAAGCTGGGTCCGGGAGACTCAATGAGCAGTTCTTC
cdr3_aa: CASSQAGSGRLNEQFF

v_call: TRBV30
clone_size: -
d_call: -
j_call: TRBJ1-2
cdr3_nt: TGTGCCTGGAGAGGTCAGGGATCTAACTATGGCTACACCTTC
cdr3_aa: CAWRGQGSNYGYTF

v_call: TRBV15
clone_size: -
d_call: TRBD1
j_call: TRBJ1-3
cdr3_nt: TGTGCCACCAGGGACAGGTCTTCCGGAAACACCATATATTTT
cdr3_aa: CATRDRSSGNTIYF

v_call: TRBV18
clone_size: -
d_call: -
j_call: TRBJ1-2
cdr3_nt: TGTGCCAGCTCACCGTCCGGGACTCAACGGTCAGGAAACTATGGCTACACCTTC
cdr3_aa: CASSPSGTQRSGNYGYTF

v_call: TRBV18
clone_size: -
d_call: TRBD2
j_call: TRBJ2-2
cdr3_nt: TGTGCCAGCTCAACCGGGACTAGCGGGTTCGGGGAGCTGTTTTTT
cdr3_aa: CASSTGTSGFGELFF

v_call: TRBV7-9
clone_size: -
d_call: TRBD1
j_call: TRBJ1-1
cdr3_nt: TGTGCCAGCAGCAACCGACAGGGGTTGAACACTGAAGCTTTCTTT
cdr3_aa: CASSNRQGLNTEAFF

v_call: TRBV25-1
clone_size: few
d_call: -
j_call: TRBJ2-3
cdr3_nt: TGTGCCAGCAGTGCAGGGCCTCCTATGGATACGCAGTATTTT
cdr3_aa: CASSAGPPMDTQYF

v_call: TRBV4-3
clone_size: -
d_call: TRBD2
j_call: TRBJ2-1
cdr3_nt: TGCGCCAGCAGCCAGCGACTAGCGGGGGCCTACAATGAGCAGTTCTTC
cdr3_aa: CASSQRLAGAYNEQFF

v_call: TRBV29-1
clone_size: few
d_call: TRBD2
j_call: TRBJ2-1
cdr3_nt: TGCAGCGTTTCGATAGCGGGAGTTTACAATGAGCAGTTCTTC
cdr3_aa: CSVSIAGVYNEQFF

v_call: TRBV21-1
clone_size: -
d_call: -
j_call: TRBJ1-1
cdr3_nt: TGTGCCAGCAGCAAAGCAGAAGACAGGGATTACTGGGACACTGAAGCTTTCTTT
cdr3_aa: CASSKAEDRDYWDTEAFF

v_call: TRBV10-1
clone_size: few
d_call: -
j_call: TRBJ2-2
cdr3_nt: TGCGCCAGCAGGTCGACTGGCACCGGGGAGCTGTTTTTT
cdr3_aa: CASRSTGTGELFF

v_call: TRBV5-1
clone_size: -
d_call: TRBD2
j_call: TRBJ2-2
cdr3_nt: TGCGCCAGCAGCCCAAGGACTAGCGGGAGATCGTCCACCGGGGAGCTGTTTTTT
cdr3_aa: CASSPRTSGRSSTGELFF

v_call: TRBV11-3
clone_size: -
d_call: TRBD1
j_call: TRBJ2-1
cdr3_nt: TGTGCCAGCAGCCCGGGGACAGGGCATTTTAATGAGCAGTTCTTC
cdr3_aa: CASSPGTGHFNEQFF

v_call: TRBV4-1
clone_size: -
d_call: -
j_call: TRBJ1-6
cdr3_nt: TGCGCCAGCAGCCGCTCTGGACAGTCCTATAATTCACCCCTCCACTTT
cdr3_aa: CASSRSGQSYNSPLHF

v_call: TRBV24-1
clone_size: -
d_call: TRBD1
j_call: TRBJ1-1
cdr3_nt: TGTGCCACCAGAGGACCAGGGGGGACTGAAGCTTTCTTT
cdr3_aa: CATRGPGGTEAFF

v_call: TRBV27
clone_size: once
d_call: TRBD2
j_call: TRBJ2-5
cdr3_nt: TGTGCCAGCAGTTCCACGGGACTAGTGAAGACCCAGTACTTC
cdr3_aa: CASSSTGLVKTQYF

v_call: TRBV7-9
clone_size: once
d_call: TRBD2
j_call: TRBJ2-4
cdr3_nt: TGTGCCAGCAGCTTACTAGGAGCGGGAGGCCGGTTAGCCAAAAACATTCAGTACTTC
cdr3_aa: CASSLLGAGGRLAKNIQYF

v_call: TRBV24-1
clone_size: -
d_call: TRBD1
j_call: TRBJ2-2
cdr3_nt: TGTGCCACCAGTGAGGCCGACAGGGGGCCCCTCACCGGGGAGCTGTTTTTT
cdr3_aa: CATSEADRGPLTGELFF

v_call: TRBV6-5
clone_size: -
d_call: -
j_call: TRBJ2-2
cdr3_nt: TGTGCCAGAAGACAGGAGAACACCGGGGAGCTGTTTTTT
cdr3_aa: CARRQENTGELFF

v_call: TRBV3-1/TRBV3-2
clone_size: -
d_call: TRBD2
j_call: TRBJ2-7
cdr3_nt: TGTGCCAGCAGCAGGAAACCCACAAATCCGGGACTAGCTTTATACGAGCAGTACTTC
cdr3_aa: CASSRKPTNPGLALYEQYF

v_call: TRBV9
clone_size: -
d_call: -
j_call: TRBJ1-1
cdr3_nt: TGTGCCAGCAGCGTAGTAGCCAACACTGAAGCTTTCTTT
cdr3_aa: CASSVVANTEAFF

v_call: TRBV18
clone_size: -
d_call: -
j_call: TRBJ1-1
cdr3_nt: TGTGCCAGCTCCCTATCCCGACAATCGCACAGCACTGAAGCTTTCTTT
cdr3_aa: CASSLSRQSHSTEAFF

v_call: TRBV6-5
clone_size: -
d_call: -
j_call: TRBJ1-5
cdr3_nt: TGTGCCAGCAGTTACAGGGCGGGCCCCCAGCATTTT
cdr3_aa: CASSYRAGPQHF

v_call: TRBV7-2
clone_size: once
d_call: TRBD1
j_call: TRBJ2-7
cdr3_nt: TGTGCCAGCAGCTATTTTCTTTCCGGGACAGGGTTGAACGAGCAGTACTTC
cdr3_aa: CASSYFLSGTGLNEQYF

v_call: TRBV29-1
clone_size: -
d_call: -
j_call: TRBJ2-3
cdr3_nt: TGCAGCGTTCCTCGTCTAGGCGGGCCGACAGATACGCAGTATTTT
cdr3_aa: CSVPRLGGPTDTQYF

v_call: TRBV28
clone_size: -
d_call: -
j_call: TRBJ1-1
cdr3_nt: TGTGCCAGCAGTTTGCCACATACTGAAGCTTTCTTT
cdr3_aa: CASSLPHTEAFF

v_call: TRBV9
clone_size: -
d_call: TRBD1
j_call: TRBJ2-2
cdr3_nt: TGTGCCAGCAGCGTAGGTCCCTTGGGGACAGGGGGACAGCTGTTTTTT
cdr3_aa: CASSVGPLGTGGQLFF

v_call: TRBV28
clone_size: -
d_call: -
j_call: TRBJ1-5
cdr3_nt: TGTGCCAGCAGTTTAGGAGGAATTAGCAATCAGCCCCAGCATTTT
cdr3_aa: CASSLGGISNQPQHF